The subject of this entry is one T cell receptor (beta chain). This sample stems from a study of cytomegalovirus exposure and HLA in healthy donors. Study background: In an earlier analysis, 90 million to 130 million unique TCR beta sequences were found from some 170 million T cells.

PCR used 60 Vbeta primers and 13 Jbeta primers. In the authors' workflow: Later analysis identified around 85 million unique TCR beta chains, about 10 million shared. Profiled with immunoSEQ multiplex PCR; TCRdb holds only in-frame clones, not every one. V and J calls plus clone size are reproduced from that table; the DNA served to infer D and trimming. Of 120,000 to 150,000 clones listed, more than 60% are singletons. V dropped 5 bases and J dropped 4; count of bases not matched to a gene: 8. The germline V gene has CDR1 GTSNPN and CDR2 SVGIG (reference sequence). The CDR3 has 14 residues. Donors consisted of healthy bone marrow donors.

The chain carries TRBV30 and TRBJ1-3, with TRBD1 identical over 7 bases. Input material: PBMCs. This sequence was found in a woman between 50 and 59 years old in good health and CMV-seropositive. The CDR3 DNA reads TGTGCCTGGGCCCTTCTGACAGGGGGAAACACCATATATTTT. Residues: CAWALLTGGNTIYF. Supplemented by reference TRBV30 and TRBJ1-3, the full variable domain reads SQTIHQWPATLVQPVGSPLSLECTVEGTSNPNLYWYRQAAGRGLQLLFYSVGIGQISSEVPQNLSASRPQDRQFILSSKKLLLSDSGFYLCAWALLTGGNTIYFGEGSWLTVV.